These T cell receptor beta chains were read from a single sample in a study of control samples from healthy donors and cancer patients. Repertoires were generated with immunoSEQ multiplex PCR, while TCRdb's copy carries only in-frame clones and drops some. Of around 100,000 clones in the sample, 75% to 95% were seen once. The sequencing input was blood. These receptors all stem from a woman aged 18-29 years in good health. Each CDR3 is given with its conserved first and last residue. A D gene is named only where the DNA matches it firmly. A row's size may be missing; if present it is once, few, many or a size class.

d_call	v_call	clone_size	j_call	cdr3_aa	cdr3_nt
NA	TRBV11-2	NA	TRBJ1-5	CASSTDPVSNQPQHF	TGTGCCAGCAGCACGGACCCTGTTAGCAATCAGCCCCAGCATTTT
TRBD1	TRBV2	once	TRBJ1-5	CASSEYRVDRAAF	TGTGCCAGCAGTGAATATAGGGTTGACAGGGCGGCGTTT
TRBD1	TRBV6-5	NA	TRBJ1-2	CASSSAGTGGGYTF	TGTGCCAGCAGTTCCGCCGGGACAGGGGGTGGCTACACCTTC
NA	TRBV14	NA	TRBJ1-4	CASSQDSEKLFF	TGTGCCAGCAGCCAGGACAGCGAAAAACTGTTTTTT
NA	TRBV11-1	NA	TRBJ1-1	CASSLVMDTEAFF	TGTGCCAGCAGCTTAGTGATGGACACTGAAGCTTTCTTT
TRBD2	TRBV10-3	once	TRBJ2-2	CAISDGLAEHRELFF	TGTGCCATCAGTGATGGACTAGCGGAACACCGGGAGCTGTTTTTT
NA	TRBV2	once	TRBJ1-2	CASSGGGGGANYGYTF	TGTGCCAGCAGTGGTGGCGGGGGAGGGGCTAACTATGGCTACACCTTC
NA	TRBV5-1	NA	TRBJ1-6	CASRAGSGGSPLHF	TGCGCCAGCAGAGCCGGGTCCGGGGGATCACCCCTCCACTTT
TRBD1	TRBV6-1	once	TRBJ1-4	CASSERSGGREKLFF	TGTGCCAGCAGTGAGAGGTCAGGGGGCCGCGAAAAACTGTTTTTT
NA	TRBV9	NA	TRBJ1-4	CASTGGAFGEKLFF	TGTGCCAGCACCGGGGGCGCGTTTGGTGAAAAACTGTTTTTT
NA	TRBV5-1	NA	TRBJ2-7	CASSLDRNEQYF	TGCGCCAGCAGCTTGGACAGGAACGAGCAGTACTTC
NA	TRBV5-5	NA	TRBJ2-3	CASSSRRRTDTQYF	TGTGCCAGCAGCAGCCGGCGGCGCACAGATACGCAGTATTTT
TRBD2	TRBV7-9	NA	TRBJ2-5	CASSHQTSGTLQETQYF	TGTGCCAGCAGCCACCAAACTAGCGGAACTTTACAAGAGACCCAGTACTTC
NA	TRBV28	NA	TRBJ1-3	CASSLLDGASGNTIYF	TGTGCCAGCAGTTTACTTGACGGCGCCTCGGGAAACACCATATATTTT
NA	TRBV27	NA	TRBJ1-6	CASSLWTDQDSPLHF	TGTGCCAGCAGTTTATGGACGGATCAAGATTCACCCCTCCACTTT
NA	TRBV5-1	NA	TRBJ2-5	CASSGRGGETQYF	TGCGCCAGCAGCGGAAGGGGAGGAGAGACCCAGTACTTC
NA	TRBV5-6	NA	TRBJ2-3	CASSLGDRLTDTQYF	TGTGCCAGCAGCTTGGGAGACAGACTTACAGATACGCAGTATTTT
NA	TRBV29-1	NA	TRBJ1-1	CSVEDFGGPTEAFF	TGCAGCGTTGAAGATTTTGGGGGGCCCACTGAAGCTTTCTTT
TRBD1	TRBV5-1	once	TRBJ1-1	CASSRTGAVEAFF	TGCGCCAGCAGCCGAACAGGGGCGGTTGAAGCTTTCTTT
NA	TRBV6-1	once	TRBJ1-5	CASSEAKVVDLRPQHF	TGTGCCAGCAGTGAAGCAAAGGTTGTGGATTTGCGGCCCCAGCATTTT
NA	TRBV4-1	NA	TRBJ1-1	CASSQVGQNTEAFF	TGCGCCAGCAGCCAAGTCGGACAGAACACTGAAGCTTTCTTT
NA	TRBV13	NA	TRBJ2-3	CASSPWDFSTHF	TGTGCCAGCAGCCCGTGGGACTTCTCCACCCATTTT
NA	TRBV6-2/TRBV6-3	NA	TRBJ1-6	CASSYFSNSPLHF	TGTGCCAGCAGTTACTTTAGTAATTCACCCCTCCACTTT
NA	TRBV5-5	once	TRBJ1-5	CASSPRGTVDSNQPQHF	TGTGCCAGCAGCCCTAGGGGTACGGTCGATAGCAATCAGCCCCAGCATTTT
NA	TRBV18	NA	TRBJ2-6	CASSPPIPPGRVVGANVLTF	TGTGCCAGCTCACCACCAATCCCGCCAGGCCGAGTGGTTGGGGCCAACGTCCTGACTTTC
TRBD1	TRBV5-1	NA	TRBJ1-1	CASSFFGQGSNTEAFF	TGCGCCAGCAGCTTCTTTGGACAGGGGTCGAACACTGAAGCTTTCTTT
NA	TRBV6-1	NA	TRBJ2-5	CASSEVRKETQYF	TGTGCCAGCAGTGAAGTCAGAAAAGAGACCCAGTACTTC
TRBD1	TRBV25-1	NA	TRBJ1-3	CASSGPTGVGNTIYF	TGTGCCAGCAGTGGACCCACAGGGGTAGGAAACACCATATATTTT
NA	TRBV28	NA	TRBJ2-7	CASVGRGGTYEQYF	TGTGCCAGCGTGGGGCGCGGGGGCACCTACGAGCAGTACTTC
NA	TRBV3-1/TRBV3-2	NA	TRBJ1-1	CASSQPGEDTEAFF	TGTGCCAGCAGCCAACCGGGGGAGGACACTGAAGCTTTCTTT
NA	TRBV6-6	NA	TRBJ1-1	CASTNQRGAFF	TGTGCCAGCACCAACCAGAGGGGAGCTTTCTTT
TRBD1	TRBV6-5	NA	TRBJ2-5	CASSYSLGQYQETQYF	TGTGCCAGCAGTTACTCGTTGGGACAGTACCAAGAGACCCAGTACTTC
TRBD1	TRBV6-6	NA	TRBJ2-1	CASSAQGSSYNEQFF	TGTGCCAGCAGTGCACAGGGGAGCTCCTACAATGAGCAGTTCTTC
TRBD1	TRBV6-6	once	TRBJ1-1	CASSLRTGAMNTEAFF	TGTGCCAGCAGTCTGAGGACAGGGGCGATGAACACTGAAGCTTTCTTT
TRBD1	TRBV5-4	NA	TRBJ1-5	CASSLTRDRGTYSNQPQHF	TGTGCCAGCAGCTTAACCCGGGACAGGGGCACCTATAGCAATCAGCCCCAGCATTTT
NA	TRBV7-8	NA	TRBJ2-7	CASSLAGVTSYEQYF	TGTGCCAGCAGCTTAGCTGGGGTTACCTCCTACGAGCAGTACTTC
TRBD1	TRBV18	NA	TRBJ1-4	CASSSHRDRHEKLFF	TGTGCCAGCTCGTCCCACCGGGACAGACATGAAAAACTGTTTTTT
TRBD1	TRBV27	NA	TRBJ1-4	CASRTRGQGTNEKLFF	TGTGCCAGCAGGACCAGGGGACAGGGAACTAATGAAAAACTGTTTTTT
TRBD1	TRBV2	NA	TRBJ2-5	CASKAGGETQYF	TGTGCCAGCAAGGCAGGGGGAGAGACCCAGTACTTC
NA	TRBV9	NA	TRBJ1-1	CASSPSGHQNTEAFF	TGTGCCAGCAGCCCCTCCGGGCATCAGAACACTGAAGCTTTCTTT
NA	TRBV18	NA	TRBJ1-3	CASSPREGGNTIYF	TGTGCCAGCTCACCGCGCGAGGGTGGAAACACCATATATTTT
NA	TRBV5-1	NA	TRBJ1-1	CASSLNTLNTEAFF	TGCGCCAGCAGCTTGAATACCCTGAACACTGAAGCTTTCTTT
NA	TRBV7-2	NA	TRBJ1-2	CASSLGGQYNYGYTF	TGTGCCAGCAGCTTAGGTGGACAGTATAACTATGGCTACACCTTC
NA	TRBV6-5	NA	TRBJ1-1	CASSYATRTAEAFF	TGTGCCAGCAGTTACGCGACCCGAACGGCTGAAGCTTTCTTT
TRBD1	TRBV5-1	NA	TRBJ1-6	CASSLQQGSNSPLHF	TGCGCCAGCAGCCTACAACAGGGGAGCAATTCACCCCTCCACTTT
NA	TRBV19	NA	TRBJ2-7	CASTPDLRGYEQYF	TGTGCCAGTACCCCAGATCTCAGGGGCTACGAGCAGTACTTC
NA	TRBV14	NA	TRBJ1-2	CASSLTNAAGGYTF	TGTGCCAGCAGCCTTACGAACGCTGCGGGGGGCTACACCTTC
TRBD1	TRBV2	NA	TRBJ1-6	CASSESLSGTAISPLHF	TGTGCCAGCAGTGAATCGTTGTCAGGGACAGCTATTTCACCCCTCCACTTT